Below, 3 T cell receptor beta chains from the same sample are listed, as sequenced in a study of T cell repertoires in ileal Crohn's disease. Profiled with immunoSEQ multiplex PCR; TCRdb holds only in-frame clones, not every one. The profile shows roughly 4,300 clones, approximately 77% of them singletons. Time point described: proximal margin of the surgical specimen (macroscopically non-inflamed). Material: ileal tissue. The receptors originated from an adult with Crohn's disease.

The chain has TRBV29-1 and TRBJ2-3; 10 positions match TRBD1. Trimming removed 1 base from V and 0 bases from J; junction bases left unmatched: 1. The CDR3 consists of 15 residues. Germline V gene data show CDR1 as SQVTM and CDR2 as ANQGSEA. The CDR3 DNA is TGCAGCGTTGAAGGGGACAGGGGTAGCACAGATACGCAGTATTTT. This gives the protein CSVEGDRGSTDTQYF.

The chain has TRBV6-5 and TRBJ2-5; 8 nucleotides agree with TRBD2. After removal of 10 bases from V and 2 bases from J, the junction contained 6 bases not matched to a gene. The CDR3 runs 13 residues. CDR1 MNHEY and CDR2 SVGAGI come from the germline V gene. The chain's CDR3 is CATTRGGQETQYF. The CDR3 nucleotides are TGTGCCACCACCCGGGGGGGACAAGAGACCCAGTACTTC.

This chain connects TRBV25-1 to TRBJ2-7; D is perhaps TRBD1 or TRBD2 (6 bases each). V gave up 4 bases and J gave up 1 base, with 23 bases separating them. The CDR3 sequence is 18 residues long. Germline CDR1 MGHDK, CDR2 SYGVNS. The CDR3 is CASSAQGPGTLLSYEQYF. The CDR3 bases are TGTGCCAGCAGTGCACAGGGCCCGGGGACTCTCTTATCCTACGAGCAGTACTTC.